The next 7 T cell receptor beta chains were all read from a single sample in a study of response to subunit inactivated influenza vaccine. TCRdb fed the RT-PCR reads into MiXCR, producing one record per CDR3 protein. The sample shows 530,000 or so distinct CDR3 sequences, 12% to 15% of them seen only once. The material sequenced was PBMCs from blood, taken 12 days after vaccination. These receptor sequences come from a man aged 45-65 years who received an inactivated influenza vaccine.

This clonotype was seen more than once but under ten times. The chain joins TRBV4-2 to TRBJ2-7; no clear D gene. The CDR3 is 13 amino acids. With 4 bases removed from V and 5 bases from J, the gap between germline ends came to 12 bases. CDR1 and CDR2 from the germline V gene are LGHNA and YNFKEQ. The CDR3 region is CASSRPPLHEQYF. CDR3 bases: TGTGCCAGCAGCCGACCGCCCCTTCACGAGCAGTACTTC.

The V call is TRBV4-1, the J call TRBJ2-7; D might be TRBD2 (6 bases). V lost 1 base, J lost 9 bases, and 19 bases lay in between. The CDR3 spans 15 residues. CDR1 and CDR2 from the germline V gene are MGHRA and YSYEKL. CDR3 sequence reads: CASSQVRVTPGGQYF. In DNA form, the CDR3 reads TGCGCCAGCAGCCAAGTTAGGGTTACCCCCGGGGGGCAGTACTTC.

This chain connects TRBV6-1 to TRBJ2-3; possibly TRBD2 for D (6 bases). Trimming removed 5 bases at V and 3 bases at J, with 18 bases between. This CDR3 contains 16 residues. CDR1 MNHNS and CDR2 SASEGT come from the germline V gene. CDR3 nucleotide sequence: TGTGCCAGCAGTCCTGTCGCGGGATTAGGAACAGATACGCAGTATTTT. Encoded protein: CASSPVAGLGTDTQYF.

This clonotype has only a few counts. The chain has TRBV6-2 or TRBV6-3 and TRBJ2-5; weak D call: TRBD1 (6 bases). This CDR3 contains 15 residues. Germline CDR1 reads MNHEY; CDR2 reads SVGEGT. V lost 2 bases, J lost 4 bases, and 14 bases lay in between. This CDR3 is CASSYRRTVTETQYF. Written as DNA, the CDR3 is TGTGCCAGCAGTTACCGGCGGACAGTGACAGAGACCCAGTACTTC.

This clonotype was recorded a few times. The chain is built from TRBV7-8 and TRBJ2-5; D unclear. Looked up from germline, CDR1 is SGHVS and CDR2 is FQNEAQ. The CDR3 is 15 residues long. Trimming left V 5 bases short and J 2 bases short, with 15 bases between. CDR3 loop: CASSPPRQFQETQYF. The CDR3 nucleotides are TGTGCCAGCAGCCCCCCCCGGCAGTTTCAAGAGACCCAGTACTTC.

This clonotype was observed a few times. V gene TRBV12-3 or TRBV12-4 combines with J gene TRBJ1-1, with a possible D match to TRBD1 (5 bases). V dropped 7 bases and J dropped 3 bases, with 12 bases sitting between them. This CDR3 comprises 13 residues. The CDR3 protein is CASNRGGDTEAFF. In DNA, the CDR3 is TGTGCCAGCAATAGGGGAGGGGACACTGAAGCTTTCTTT.

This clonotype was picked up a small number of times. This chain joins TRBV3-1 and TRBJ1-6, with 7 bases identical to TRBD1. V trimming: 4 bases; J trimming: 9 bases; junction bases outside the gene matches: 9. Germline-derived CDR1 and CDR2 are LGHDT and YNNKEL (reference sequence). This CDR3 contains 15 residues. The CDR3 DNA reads TGTGCCAGCAGCCTCCAGGGGGGGGCCTCTTCACCCCTCCACTTT. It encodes CASSLQGGASSPLHF.